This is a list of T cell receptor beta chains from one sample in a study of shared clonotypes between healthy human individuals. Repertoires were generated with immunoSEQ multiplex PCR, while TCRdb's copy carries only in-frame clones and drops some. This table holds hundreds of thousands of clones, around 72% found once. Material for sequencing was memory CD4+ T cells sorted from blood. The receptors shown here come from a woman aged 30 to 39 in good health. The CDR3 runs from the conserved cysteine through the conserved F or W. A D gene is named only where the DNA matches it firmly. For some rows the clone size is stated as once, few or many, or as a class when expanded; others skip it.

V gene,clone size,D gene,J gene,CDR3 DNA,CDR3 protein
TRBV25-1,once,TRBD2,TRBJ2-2,TGTGCCAGCAGTCCAGGACTAGCGACCGGGGAGCTGTTTTTT,CASSPGLATGELFF
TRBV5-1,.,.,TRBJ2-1,TGCGCCAGCAGCTTATCAGCAGGGGTAAACAATGAGCAGTTCTTC,CASSLSAGVNNEQFF
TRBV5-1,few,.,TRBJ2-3,TGCGCCAGCAGCGCCAGTGTGGGGCCCACAGATACGCAGTATTTT,CASSASVGPTDTQYF
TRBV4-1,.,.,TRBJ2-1,TGCGCCAGCAGCCAAGTGGGCGAGCAGTTCTTC,CASSQVGEQFF
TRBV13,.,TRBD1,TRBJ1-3,TGTGCCAGCAGCACAACGACAGGGGGTAGAAACACCATATATTTT,CASSTTTGGRNTIYF
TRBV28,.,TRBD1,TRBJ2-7,TGTGCCAGCAGCCGGAACAGGGGGCTGAACGAGCAGTACTTC,CASSRNRGLNEQYF
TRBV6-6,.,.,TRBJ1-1,TGTGCCAGCAGTTACCCGGGAGGGCACACTGAAGCTTTCTTT,CASSYPGGHTEAFF
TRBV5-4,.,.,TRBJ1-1,TGTGCCAGCAGCTTGGCCGGGGCAGTGTCAGAAGCTTTCTTT,CASSLAGAVSEAFF
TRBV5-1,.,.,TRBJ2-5,TGCGCCAGCAGCCTAACCGTAACCCAAGAGACCCAGTACTTC,CASSLTVTQETQYF
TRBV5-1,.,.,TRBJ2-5,TGCGCCAGCAGCTTGGCGGCGACTTTCGAAGAGACCCAGTACTTC,CASSLAATFEETQYF
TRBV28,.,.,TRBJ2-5,TGTGCCAGCCGGGGCTTCCAAGAGACCCAGTACTTC,CASRGFQETQYF
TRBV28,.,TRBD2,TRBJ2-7,TGTGCCAGCAGTCCAGCGGGAGAATCGTGGACCTACGAGCAGTACTTC,CASSPAGESWTYEQYF
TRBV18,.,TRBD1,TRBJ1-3,TGTGCCAGCTCCCCTGGGACAGGGGGAAACACCATATATTTT,CASSPGTGGNTIYF
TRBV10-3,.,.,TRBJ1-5,TGTGCCATCAGTGAGGGGGGTCAGCCCCAGCATTTT,CAISEGGQPQHF
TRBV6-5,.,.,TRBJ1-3,TGTGCCAGCAGTTACTCGTCGGGGGCCGGAAACACCATATATTTT,CASSYSSGAGNTIYF
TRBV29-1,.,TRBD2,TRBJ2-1,TGCAGCGTTGAAGCCGGGACTAGCAACTACAATGAGCAGTTCTTC,CSVEAGTSNYNEQFF
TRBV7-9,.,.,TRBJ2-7,TGTGCCAGCAGCTACGGAAGGACAGTGCCCTACGAGCAGTACTTC,CASSYGRTVPYEQYF
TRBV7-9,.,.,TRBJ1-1,TGTGCCAGCAGCTGGGCAGGAGTTGGGAGTCGGCACACTGAAGCTTTCTTT,CASSWAGVGSRHTEAFF
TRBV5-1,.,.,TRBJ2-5,TGCGCCAGCAGTTCATCCGGTCCCGGAATAGGGACCCAGTACTTC,CASSSSGPGIGTQYF
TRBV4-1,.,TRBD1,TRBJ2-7,TGCGCCAGCAGCCATCTAGGACAGGGTCAATACGAGCAGTACTTC,CASSHLGQGQYEQYF
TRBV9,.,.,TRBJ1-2,TGTGCCAGCAGCGTGGGGACGGAAAACTATGGCTACACCTTC,CASSVGTENYGYTF
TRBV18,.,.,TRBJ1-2,TGTGCCAGCTCACCTTTGCAGGGAGGCTACACCTTC,CASSPLQGGYTF